The clone carrying this T cell receptor (beta chain) was seen many times. Regarding time point: newly diagnosed GD, antithyroid drugs for less than 3 months. Generation of the TCR library employed RNA extracted from PBMCs. An endocrinology department located in Xi'an, China, was where the patients came from. The data were obtained in a study of regulatory T cells in long-lasting Graves disease. Study context: Graves' cases, newly diagnosed, had used antithyroid drugs under 3 months.

CDR3-region Arm-PCR and iRepertoire HTBI primers produced the TCR beta libraries. TCRdb redid the calling of the multiplex PCR reads with MiXCR, one entry per CDR3 protein. In the table there are roughly 320,000 distinct CDR3 sequences, roughly a sixth of which are singletons. Trimming removed 6 bases from V and 8 bases from J, with 11 bases in between. This CDR3 spans 11 amino acids. The germline V gene has CDR1 SGHKS and CDR2 YYEKEE (reference sequence). These data also formed part of another study, on T cells in Graves' hyperthyroidism and ophthalmopathy.

The TCR sequence derives from a man aged 40-50 years with Graves disease. The chain uses TRBV5-5 and TRBJ1-1; D gene ambiguous. This material consisted of peripheral blood mononuclear cells (PBMCs), taken at new diagnosis, from a patient treated with antithyroid drugs. DNA for the CDR3: TGTGCCAGCACCCTCGGTCGAGAAGCTTTCTTT. This encodes CASTLGREAFF. Full variable domain (outside the CDR3, taken from reference TRBV5-5 and TRBJ1-1): DAGVTQSPTHLIKTRGQQVTLRCSPISGHKSVSWYQQVLGQGPQFIFQYYEKEERGRGNFPDRFSARQFPNYSSELNVNALLLGDSALYLCASTLGREAFFGQGTRLTVV.